One and the same sample provided the 19 T cell receptor beta chains below, sequenced in a study of molecular identifiers for immune sequencing clone quantification. TCRdb analysed the PCR reads with MiXCR anew, one entry per CDR3 protein. The table lists 97,000 or so distinct CDR3 sequences, 20% to 25% of them singletons. The sequenced material came from naive CD8+ T cells from blood, with Jurkat cell RNA spiked in. Subset meaning: FACS-sorted CD8+CD4-CCR7+CD45RA+ naive T cells. These TCRs come from a human donor in good health. Some libraries in this study had Jurkat cell RNA spiked in.

This clonotype was recorded many times. The chain combines TRBV7-9 with TRBJ1-1, with 7 bases identical to TRBD1. CDR3 length: 14 residues. V trimming: 3 bases; J trimming: 3 bases; junction bases outside the gene matches: 4. CDR1 and CDR2 (germline): SEHNR, FQNEAQ (reference sequence). CDR3 DNA sequence: TGTGCCAGCAGCTTGGGACAGTCCTACACTGAAGCTTTCTTT. It specifies CASSLGQSYTEAFF. The entire variable domain, with the rest obtained from reference TRBV7-9 and TRBJ1-1, is as follows: DTGVSQNPRHKITKRGQNVTFRCDPISEHNRLYWYRQTLGQGPEFLTYFQNEAQLEKSRLLSDRFSAERPKGSFSTLEIQRTEQGDSAMYLCASSLGQSYTEAFFGQGTRLTVV.

This clonotype came up many times. The chain couples TRBV27 to TRBJ2-7; TRBD2 matches 10 bases. This CDR3 contains 16 residues. V trimming: 4 bases; J trimming: 4 bases; junction bases outside the gene matches: 10. The germline V gene has CDR1 MNHEY and CDR2 SMNVEV (reference sequence). CDR3 sequence reads: CASSSGGLAALYEQYF. CDR3 bases: TGTGCCAGCAGTTCAGGAGGACTAGCGGCACTTTACGAGCAGTACTTC.

Worth noting for this clonotype: The junction departs from germline at one end; a sequencing error may be responsible. The rearrangement links TRBV19 to TRBJ1-4, with 7 positions matching TRBD1. The CDR3 covers 15 residues. Looked up from germline, CDR1 is LNHDA and CDR2 is SQIVND (reference sequence). This CDR3 is CASSIPRDSDEKLFF. For the CDR3, the DNA is TGTGCCAGTAGTATACCCCGGGACAGCGATGAGAAACTGTTTTTT.

This clonotype was counted ten times or more. The chain is built from TRBV5-1 and TRBJ2-3; 8 bases align to TRBD2. Germline CDR1 reads SGHRS; CDR2 reads YFSETQ. This CDR3 is built from 15 residues. Trimming removed 7 bases from V and 6 bases from J; junction bases left unmatched: 13. The CDR3 loop reads CASHGLAGHQDTQYF. The CDR3 region has the DNA TGCGCCAGCCATGGGTTAGCGGGGCACCAGGATACGCAGTATTTT. Using reference TRBV5-1 and TRBJ2-3 for the parts outside the CDR3, the full variable domain is KAGVTQTPRYLIKTRGQQVTLSCSPISGHRSVSWYQQTPGQGLQFLFEYFSETQRNKGNFPGRFSGRQFSNSRSEMNVSTLELGDSALYLCASHGLAGHQDTQYFGPGTRLTVL.

This clonotype was found a few times. This chain connects TRBV6-2 or TRBV6-3 to TRBJ1-5; D is uncertain. Germline CDR1 reads MNHEY; CDR2 reads SVGEGT. This CDR3 is built from 15 residues. The V end was cut by 2 bases, the J end by 6 bases, with 14 bases between. The CDR3 sequence is CASSYPGGKGQPQHF. As DNA, the CDR3 is TGTGCCAGCAGTTACCCGGGAGGAAAGGGTCAGCCCCAGCATTTT.

This clonotype was seen only a few times. The gene calls are TRBV15 and TRBJ2-7; 7 bases fit TRBD1. The V gene's germline CDR1 is LNHNV and CDR2 YYDKDF (reference sequence). The J segment lost 2 bases and the V segment lost 4 bases, leaving 5 bases of the junction unmatched. The CDR3 totals 14 residues. In DNA form, the CDR3 reads TGTGCCACCAGCACCCGGGACAGAACCTACGAGCAGTACTTC. Translating gives CATSTRDRTYEQYF.

The genes are TRBV19 and TRBJ1-1; TRBD1 matches at 7 bases. CDR1 LNHDA and CDR2 SQIVND come from the germline V gene (reference sequence). The V segment lost 8 bases and the J segment 5 bases; nucleotides outside the gene matches: 8. The CDR3 has 13 amino acids. CDR3 sequence reads: CASLGRGSTEAFF. CDR3 DNA sequence: TGTGCCAGTTTGGGCAGGGGGAGTACTGAAGCTTTCTTT.

V and J are TRBV19 and TRBJ1-1, with a weak D call TRBD1 (5 bases). Trimming left V 4 bases short and J 6 bases short, with 9 bases between. The CDR3 is made up of 12 amino acids. Germline CDR1 and CDR2: LNHDA and SQIVND (reference sequence). The CDR3 DNA follows: TGTGCCAGTAGTAGAGGGACCGCTGAAGCTTTCTTT. This encodes CASSRGTAEAFF.

The V call is TRBV11-2, the J call TRBJ1-1; D unresolved. The V end lost 5 bases, the J end lost 4 bases, and 20 bases lay between the germline ends. The CDR3 length is 16 residues. Per the germline V gene, CDR1 is SGHAT and CDR2 is FQNNGV. The CDR3 spells CASSPRNGLSATEAFF. The CDR3 nucleotides are TGTGCCAGCAGCCCGCGGAACGGCCTTTCGGCCACTGAAGCTTTCTTT. The variable domain in full, completed from reference TRBV11-2 and TRBJ1-1, reads EAGVAQSPRYKIIEKRQSVAFWCNPISGHATLYWYQQILGQGPKLLIQFQNNGVVDDSQLPKDRFSAERLKGVDSTLKIQPAKLEDSAVYLCASSPRNGLSATEAFFGQGTRLTVV.

This clonotype was recorded a few times. The rearrangement links TRBV20-1 to TRBJ2-3; no clear D gene. The CDR3 is 14 residues long. The germline V gene encodes CDR1 DFQATT and CDR2 SNEGSKA (reference sequence). Trimming left V 0 bases short and J 6 bases short, with 13 bases between. This CDR3 is CSARDITLLDTQYF. Written as DNA, the CDR3 is TGCAGTGCTAGAGATATAACCCTACTGGATACGCAGTATTTT.

The chain recombines TRBV4-3 with TRBJ2-7, with 8 bases identical to TRBD1. V lost 5 bases, J lost 2 bases, and 5 bases stayed unmatched. This CDR3 region has 14 residues. CDR1 and CDR2 from the germline V gene are LGHNA and YSLEER. Written as DNA, the CDR3 is TGCGCCAGCAGCGCCGGGACAGGTACCTACGAGCAGTACTTC. Protein: CASSAGTGTYEQYF.

This clonotype was found many times. The genes are TRBV5-1 and TRBJ1-1, with D unclear. The germline gives CDR1 SGHRS, CDR2 YFSETQ. This CDR3 has 15 residues. Between the trimmed V and J ends, which lost 0 bases and 5 bases, there was a span of 14 bases. CDR3 in amino acids: CASSLARNRETEAFF. The CDR3 DNA reads as TGCGCCAGCAGCTTGGCCCGGAACAGAGAGACTGAAGCTTTCTTT.

This chain joins TRBV27 and TRBJ1-1, with D maybe TRBD1 (5 bases). The CDR3 has 14 amino acids. V was clipped by 6 bases and J by 0 bases, with 11 bases between them. Germline V gene data show CDR1 as MNHEY and CDR2 as SMNVEV (reference sequence). The CDR3 DNA reads as TGTGCCAGCAGCCCGACAGCTATGAACACTGAAGCTTTCTTT. This translates into CASSPTAMNTEAFF.

Comments on this clonotype: The junction shows a germline mismatch at one end, possibly a read error. The chain combines TRBV5-1 with TRBJ2-1; 8 positions match TRBD2. Germline loops: CDR1 SGHRS, CDR2 YFSETQ. The CDR3 is made up of 15 amino acids. CDR3 amino acids: CASSPGGVSYNGQFF. The CDR3 DNA reads as TGCGCCAGCAGCCCCGGGGGGGTCTCCTACAATGGGCAGTTCTTC.

Turning to this clonotype: It may be a read error: a sequence one base away is much more abundant. The V gene is TRBV6-5, the J gene TRBJ2-3, with 7 bases identical to TRBD2. J was trimmed by 4 bases and V by 3 bases; bases with no gene match: 1. The V gene's germline CDR1 is MNHEY and CDR2 SVGAGI. There are 13 residues in the CDR3. CDR3 nucleotide sequence: TGTGCCAGCAGTTATCGGGGGGCAGATACGCAGTATTTT. This encodes CASSYRGADTQYF.

With respect to this clonotype: This sequence may be a read error, since a much larger clone differs from it by one base. The chain recombines TRBV12-5 with TRBJ1-5; D gene uncertain. The CDR3 covers 12 residues. V dropped 9 bases and J dropped 6 bases, with 12 bases sitting between them. In germline, CDR1 is LGHNT, CDR2 FRNRAP. CDR3 in amino acids: CARAYAGQPQHF. The CDR3 DNA reads as TGTGCTAGGGCCTACGCGGGTCAGCCCCAGCATTTT.

This clonotype was found many times. This chain uses TRBV20-1 with TRBJ2-3; D might be TRBD1 (6 bases). Germline V CDR1 and CDR2: DFQATT, SNEGSKA (reference sequence). Trimming removed 6 bases at V and 0 bases at J, with 10 bases between. This CDR3 has 13 amino acids. The CDR3 sequence is CSAPGQSTDTQYF. The CDR3 coding sequence is TGCAGTGCCCCGGGACAAAGCACAGATACGCAGTATTTT.

Many counts were recorded for this clonotype. The chain combines TRBV19 with TRBJ2-7; perhaps D is TRBD1 or TRBD2 (5 bases each). From germline, CDR1 is LNHDA and CDR2 SQIVND (reference sequence). CDR3 length equals 14 residues. With 5 bases removed from V and 0 bases from J, the gap between germline ends came to 11 bases. The DNA for the CDR3 is TGTGCCAGTAGTGAGGGGTTTAGCTCCTACGAGCAGTACTTC. It is translated as CASSEGFSSYEQYF.

This clonotype was counted ten times or more. This chain connects TRBV5-1 to TRBJ1-1; 7 bases are shared with TRBD1. The CDR3 spans 14 residues. V lost 4 bases and J lost 4; bases outside the gene matches: 7. Per the germline V gene, CDR1 is SGHRS and CDR2 is YFSETQ. The CDR3: CASSLDRARTEAFF. The CDR3 DNA reads TGCGCCAGCAGCCTCGACAGGGCTCGCACTGAAGCTTTCTTT.